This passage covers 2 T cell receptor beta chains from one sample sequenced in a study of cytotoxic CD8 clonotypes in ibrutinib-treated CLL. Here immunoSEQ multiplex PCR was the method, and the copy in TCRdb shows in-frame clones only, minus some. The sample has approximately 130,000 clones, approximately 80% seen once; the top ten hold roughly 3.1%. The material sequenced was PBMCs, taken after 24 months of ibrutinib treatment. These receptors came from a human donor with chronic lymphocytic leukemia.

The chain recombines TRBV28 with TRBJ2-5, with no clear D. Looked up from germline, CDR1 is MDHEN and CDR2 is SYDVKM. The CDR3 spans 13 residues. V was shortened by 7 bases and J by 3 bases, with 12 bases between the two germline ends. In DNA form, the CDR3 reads TGTGCCAGCACAATAAACAGTAAAGAGACCCAGTACTTC. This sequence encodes CASTINSKETQYF. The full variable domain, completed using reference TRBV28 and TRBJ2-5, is DVKVTQSSRYLVKRTGEKVFLECVQDMDHENMFWYRQDPGLGLRLIYFSYDVKMKEKGDIPEGYSVSREKKERFSLILESASTNQTSMYLCASTINSKETQYFGPGTRLLVL.

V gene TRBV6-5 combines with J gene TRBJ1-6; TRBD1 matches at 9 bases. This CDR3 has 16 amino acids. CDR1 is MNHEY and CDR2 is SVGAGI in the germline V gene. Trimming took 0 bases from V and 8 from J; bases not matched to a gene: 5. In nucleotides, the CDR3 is TGTGCCAGCAGTTACTCGGGGACAGGGAGGGATTCACCCCTCCACTTT. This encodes CASSYSGTGRDSPLHF.